Presented here are 29 T cell receptor beta chains from one specimen sequenced in a study of cytomegalovirus exposure and HLA in healthy donors. The primer mix had 60 Vbeta and 13 Jbeta primers. Libraries were prepared by immunoSEQ multiplex PCR; TCRdb keeps only in-frame clonotypes and omits some of them. The repertoire consists of under 200,000 clones, with about 71% occurring once and the leading ten covering roughly 1.5%. Sequencing input: PBMCs. All receptors come from a man aged 45-65 years in good health and CMV-seronegative.

This clone appeared a few times. CDR3 sequence (DNA): TGTGCCAGCACCCCGAAGCCCCCCACCACCATATATTTT. Protein sequence: CASTPKPPTTIYF. The rearrangement uses TRBV6-5 and TRBJ1-3; no reliable D call. The CDR3 contains 13 residues. The V gene's germline CDR1 is MNHEY and CDR2 SVGAGI. Trimming left V 7 bases short and J 9 bases short, with 16 bases between.

This rearrangement joins TRBV6-5 to TRBJ1-6; D is possibly TRBD1 (5 bases). V gave up 6 bases and J gave up 0 bases, with 9 bases separating them. The CDR3 sequence is 15 residues long. Germline V gene data show CDR1 as MNHEY and CDR2 as SVGAGI. In DNA form, the CDR3 reads TGTGCCAGCAGCTATGACAGCTCCTATAATTCACCCCTCCACTTT. Translation gives CASSYDSSYNSPLHF.

There are a few counts of this clone. The chain recombines TRBV25-1 with TRBJ1-5; 7 bases line up with TRBD1. The ends lost 5 bases at V and 13 bases at J; junction bases unmatched: 11. This CDR3 spans 13 amino acids. The germline gives CDR1 MGHDK, CDR2 SYGVNS. The DNA for the CDR3 is TGTGCCAGCAGTCATACGGGACAGAGGGTACAGCATTTT. This translates into CASSHTGQRVQHF. Together with reference TRBV25-1 and TRBJ1-5, the CDR3 gives the full variable domain: EADIYQTPRYLVIGTGKKITLECSQTMGHDKMYWYQQDPGMELHLIHYSYGVNSTEKGDLSSESTVSRIRTEHFPLTLESARPSHTSQYLCASSHTGQRVQHFGDGTRLSIL.

The CDR3 sequence is CAAGGHGYTF. As DNA, the CDR3 is TGTGCAGCAGGGGGACATGGCTACACCTTC. This chain connects TRBV6-4 to TRBJ1-2; the match to TRBD1 covers 7 bases. CDR1 is MRHNA and CDR2 is SNTAGT in the germline V gene. This CDR3 has 10 residues.

This clone was seen only a few times. The rearrangement joins TRBV11-2 to TRBJ2-5; no reliable D call. Trimming pared 5 bases from V and 4 bases from J, leaving 8 bases between. The CDR3 runs 12 residues. Germline CDR1 is SGHAT and CDR2 is FQNNGV. CDR3 loop: CASSPMRETQYF. CDR3 nucleotide sequence: TGTGCCAGCAGCCCCATGAGAGAGACCCAGTACTTC.

The chain has TRBV7-3 and TRBJ2-5, with 12 bases matching TRBD1. The CDR3 contains 16 residues. Losses at the gene ends were 0 bases for V and 5 bases for J; bases not matched to a gene: 4. The germline gives CDR1 SGHTA, CDR2 FQGTGA. This chain's CDR3 is CASSLTGQGAGETQYF. The CDR3 DNA is TGTGCCAGCAGCTTAACGGGACAGGGGGCAGGGGAGACCCAGTACTTC.

This chain connects TRBV19 to TRBJ2-6, with D perhaps TRBD1 (6 bases). The germline V gene has CDR1 LNHDA and CDR2 SQIVND (reference sequence). V shed 4 bases and J shed 2 bases, with 9 bases lying between them. CDR3 size: 15 residues. CDR3 sequence (DNA): TGTGCCAGTAGTAAAAACAGGGCTGGGGCCAACGTCCTGACTTTC. Residues: CASSKNRAGANVLTF.

The chain employs TRBV9 and TRBJ2-3; the match to TRBD2 covers 12 bases. Germline V gives CDR1 SGDLS, CDR2 YYNGEE. The junction had 5 bases not matched to a gene; V was cut back by 4 bases and J by 2 bases. The CDR3 is made up of 16 amino acids. Here the CDR3 DNA reads TGTGCCAGCAGCCCCCGACTAGCGGGGGTCACAGATACGCAGTATTTT. Protein product: CASSPRLAGVTDTQYF.

This chain joins TRBV11-2 and TRBJ2-7; TRBD2 matches at 13 bases. The junction had 4 bases not matched to a gene; V was cut back by 5 bases and J by 6 bases. The CDR3 covers 14 residues. In germline, CDR1 is SGHAT, CDR2 FQNNGV. CDR3 sequence reads: CASSVTSGGPEQYF. As DNA, the CDR3 is TGTGCCAGCAGCGTGACTAGCGGGGGGCCCGAGCAGTACTTC.

The chain links TRBV7-2 to TRBJ1-2; 7 positions agree with TRBD1. The CDR3 has 15 amino acids. Germline CDR1 reads SGHTA; CDR2 reads FQGNSA. V shed 4 bases and J 4 bases; nucleotides not matched to a gene: 9. Written as DNA, the CDR3 is TGTGCCAGCAGCTCGCAGACAGGGCAACTCTATGGCTACACCTTC. As protein: CASSSQTGQLYGYTF.

The CDR3: CASSLHSGGGYEQYF. CDR3 nucleotides: TGTGCCAGCAGCCTCCATAGCGGGGGCGGGTACGAGCAGTACTTC. V usage is TRBV7-3 and J usage is TRBJ2-7, with TRBD2 matching over 9 bases. Trimming took 5 bases from V and 4 from J; bases not matched to a gene: 9. Germline loops: CDR1 SGHTA, CDR2 FQGTGA. This CDR3 comprises 15 residues.

In its sample, this clone was seen a few times. The V gene is TRBV5-1, the J gene TRBJ2-5; a weak D match, TRBD2 (6 bases). Trimming cost V 2 bases and J 5 bases, with 13 bases left between them. Germline V lookup: CDR1 SGHRS, CDR2 YFSETQ. The CDR3 runs 14 residues. CDR3 bases: TGCGCCAGCAGCTTCGCGGGCAGCGGGGAGACCCAGTACTTC. Translation: CASSFAGSGETQYF.

The chain combines TRBV2 with TRBJ2-3, with 7 nucleotides matching TRBD2. V lost 6 bases, J lost 1 base, and 7 bases stayed unmatched. This CDR3 region has 15 residues. Germline V lookup: CDR1 SNHLY, CDR2 FYNNEI. The CDR3 here is CASSAGSGGTDTQYF. The CDR3 DNA reads TGTGCCAGCAGCGCAGGGAGCGGGGGCACAGATACGCAGTATTTT.

This clone has just a few counts. This CDR3 is also generated by other DNA sequences in the sample. The chain recombines TRBV5-1 with TRBJ2-1; tentatively, D is TRBD1 (5 bases). Per the germline V gene, CDR1 is SGHRS and CDR2 is YFSETQ. The CDR3 has 15 amino acids. Trimming cost V 0 bases and J 0 bases, with 7 bases left between them. The CDR3 DNA reads TGCGCCAGCAGCTTGGGGGGCCGCTCCTACAATGAGCAGTTCTTC. Protein product: CASSLGGRSYNEQFF.

The V and J genes are TRBV5-1 and TRBJ2-6, with a weak D call TRBD2 (5 bases). V was cut by 3 bases and J by 0 bases, with 10 bases left in between. This CDR3 has 16 residues. The germline V gene has CDR1 SGHRS and CDR2 YFSETQ. Here the CDR3 reads CASSSRAASGANVLTF. The CDR3 nucleotides read TGCGCCAGCAGCTCGAGGGCAGCCTCTGGGGCCAACGTCCTGACTTTC.

The table lists this clone with a few counts. The chain couples TRBV11-2 to TRBJ2-7, with a weak D call TRBD1 (5 bases). The CDR3 is 15 amino acids. V shed 6 bases and J shed 3 bases, with 18 bases lying between them. Germline loops: CDR1 SGHAT, CDR2 FQNNGV. Written as DNA, the CDR3 is TGTGCCAGCAGACCCGGACCAGGGCAGTACTACGAGCAGTACTTC. This codes for CASRPGPGQYYEQYF. Together with reference TRBV11-2 and TRBJ2-7, the CDR3 gives the full variable domain: EAGVAQSPRYKIIEKRQSVAFWCNPISGHATLYWYQQILGQGPKLLIQFQNNGVVDDSQLPKDRFSAERLKGVDSTLKIQPAKLEDSAVYLCASRPGPGQYYEQYFGPGTRLTVT.

This chain links TRBV11-2 with TRBJ2-1; 16 bases fit TRBD2. The CDR3 extends over 16 amino acids. Germline values: CDR1 SGHAT, CDR2 FQNNGV. Trimming cost V 3 bases and J 10 bases; bases outside gene matches: 6. CDR3 bases: TGTGCCAGCAGCTTCACCGGGACTAGCGGGGGGGTCGAGCAGTTCTTC. Protein sequence: CASSFTGTSGGVEQFF.

This rearrangement joins TRBV5-1 to TRBJ1-5, with a possible D match to TRBD1 (6 bases). This CDR3 is built from 15 residues. Germline V lookup: CDR1 SGHRS, CDR2 YFSETQ. With 0 bases removed from V and 4 bases from J, the gap between germline ends came to 11 bases. The CDR3 DNA reads as TGCGCCAGCAGCTTGGTGACAGGTAAAAATCAGCCCCAGCATTTT. Its protein is CASSLVTGKNQPQHF.

This rearrangement joins TRBV7-2 to TRBJ2-7, with 11 bases matching TRBD2. CDR1 and CDR2 from the germline V gene are SGHTA and FQGNSA. The J segment lost 2 bases and the V segment lost 9 bases, leaving 6 bases of the junction unmatched. This CDR3 spans 14 amino acids. CDR3 residues: CARARLAGPYEQYF. CDR3 DNA: TGTGCCAGGGCCCGACTAGCGGGACCCTACGAGCAGTACTTC.

This chain links TRBV5-1 with TRBJ1-6; D unclear. The CDR3 sequence is 14 residues long. The V and J ends lost 0 bases and 5 bases respectively, with 6 bases between them. Per the germline V gene, CDR1 is SGHRS and CDR2 is YFSETQ. The CDR3 spells CASSLDSHNSPLHF. DNA for the CDR3: TGCGCCAGCAGCTTGGATTCTCATAATTCACCCCTCCACTTT.

The V call is TRBV28, the J call TRBJ1-1; TRBD1 matches at 9 bases. Germline lookup yields CDR1 MDHEN and CDR2 SYDVKM. The CDR3 sequence is 15 residues long. V shed 4 bases and J 1 base; nucleotides not matched to a gene: 4. The CDR3 sequence: CASSSWGQGNTEAFF. The CDR3 DNA follows: TGTGCCAGCAGTTCGTGGGGACAGGGGAACACTGAAGCTTTCTTT.

This clone is a singleton in its sample. The CDR3 reads CASSPQALSGNTIYF. The CDR3, as DNA: TGTGCCAGCAGCCCACAGGCGCTCTCTGGAAACACCATATATTTT. The V gene is TRBV7-2, the J gene TRBJ1-3; a weak D match, TRBD1 (5 bases). This CDR3 has 15 amino acids. The V gene's germline CDR1 is SGHTA and CDR2 FQGNSA. V lost 5 bases and J lost 0, with 11 bases in between.

The gene calls are TRBV6-1 and TRBJ1-5; 11 positions agree with TRBD1. The CDR3 loop spans 15 amino acids. The germline CDR1 and CDR2 sequences are MNHNS and SASEGT. Trimming at V came to 4 bases and at J to 7 bases, leaving 6 bases not matched to a gene. The CDR3 sequence is CASSAGQGARQPQHF. The CDR3 nucleotides are TGTGCCAGCAGTGCTGGACAGGGGGCAAGGCAGCCCCAGCATTTT.

The rearrangement uses TRBV5-1 and TRBJ2-5; D uncertain. The V end lost 1 base, the J end lost 3 bases, and 7 bases lay between the germline ends. Germline-derived CDR1 and CDR2 are SGHRS and YFSETQ. The CDR3 totals 13 residues. This CDR3 is CASSLPSEETQYF. DNA for the CDR3: TGCGCCAGCAGCTTGCCTAGTGAAGAGACCCAGTACTTC.

This clone was seen more than once but under ten times. J is TRBJ2-3 and V is TRBV5-6, with 10 bases identical to TRBD2. The CDR3 loop spans 18 amino acids. CDR1 is SGHDT and CDR2 is YYEEEE in the germline V gene. Trimming took 4 bases from V and 1 from J; bases not matched to a gene: 12. The DNA for the CDR3 is TGTGCCAGCAGCCCGGGCTACCTAGCGGGGGCCCGCACAGATACGCAGTATTTT. This sequence encodes CASSPGYLAGARTDTQYF.

This clone occurred a few times. The chain uses TRBV18 and TRBJ1-2, with TRBD1 as a possible D gene (5 bases). CDR1 KGHSH and CDR2 LQKENI come from the germline V gene. This CDR3 is 20 amino acids long. V gave up 2 bases and J gave up 6 bases, with 31 bases separating them. The CDR3 loop reads CASSPAGCMTVISDMDGYTF. As DNA, the CDR3 is TGTGCCAGCTCACCAGCAGGATGCATGACAGTTATTTCGGATATGGATGGCTACACCTTC.

The chain uses TRBV5-1 and TRBJ2-6, with a weak D call TRBD1 (6 bases). This CDR3 is 15 amino acids long. The germline gives CDR1 SGHRS, CDR2 YFSETQ. Deletions cut 5 bases from V and 0 bases from J, with 9 bases between. The CDR3 sequence is CASSEGGSGANVLTF. CDR3 coding DNA: TGCGCCAGCAGTGAAGGGGGCTCTGGGGCCAACGTCCTGACTTTC. Complete variable domain (other parts from reference TRBV5-1 and TRBJ2-6): KAGVTQTPRYLIKTRGQQVTLSCSPISGHRSVSWYQQTPGQGLQFLFEYFSETQRNKGNFPGRFSGRQFSNSRSEMNVSTLELGDSALYLCASSEGGSGANVLTFGAGSRLTVL.

The chain carries TRBV27 and TRBJ2-7; unclear D gene. Germline V lookup: CDR1 MNHEY, CDR2 SMNVEV (reference sequence). The CDR3 has 14 residues. Trimming stripped 5 bases from V and 2 bases from J, with 13 bases between. The CDR3 loop is CASSPLGYAYEQYF. The CDR3 DNA is TGTGCCAGCAGTCCTCTCGGGTATGCCTACGAGCAGTACTTC.

The V gene is TRBV7-6, the J gene TRBJ2-3, with TRBD2 identical over 10 bases. The CDR3 covers 18 residues. The junction had 12 bases not matched to a gene; V was cut back by 2 bases and J by 4 bases. Germline-derived CDR1 and CDR2 are SGHVS and FNYEAQ. CDR3 in amino acids: CASSLIASGGSGPDTQYF. The CDR3 DNA is TGTGCCAGCAGCTTAATCGCTAGCGGGGGCTCGGGGCCAGATACGCAGTATTTT.